Described below is a single T cell receptor beta chain sequence and its context. Its antigen remains unknown. This sample is drawn from a study of OX40 agonist ivuxolimab in advanced cancers. Turning to the study itself: Patient treatment consisted of intravenous ivuxolimab administration every 2 weeks at 0.01 to 10 mg/kg. Participants could have had prior anti-PD-1, anti-PD-L1 or anti-CTLA-4 therapy, and less than 45% had some. Points from the study as a whole: CD4+ and CD8+ blood T cells expanded clonally by week 6 at 0.1 to 3.0 mg/kg. Among expanded peripheral T cells, antigen specificity went undetermined.

Trimming stripped 2 bases from V and 1 base from J, with 15 bases between. Germline V gives CDR1 MNHNS, CDR2 SASEGT. The CDR3 loop spans 17 amino acids. Sequencing was performed with immunoSEQ multiplex PCR; in TCRdb, only in-frame clones are kept and a portion is missing. The table has 77,000 or so clones, approximately 92% seen once. The TCR originated in an adult with an advanced solid tumor such as melanoma, head and neck, liver or kidney cancer. The chain has TRBV6-1 and TRBJ1-5, with unresolved D. This specimen consisted of CD4+ or CD8+ T cells sorted from blood, obtained in a trial of the OX40 agonist ivuxolimab. Here the CDR3 reads CASSETGWGLSNQPQHF. CDR3 nucleotides: TGTGCCAGCAGTGAAACTGGTTGGGGTCTGAGCAATCAGCCCCAGCATTTT.